Below are 20 T cell receptor beta chains sequenced from a single sample in a study of cytomegalovirus exposure and HLA in healthy donors. The study ran its PCR with 60 Vbeta and 13 Jbeta primers. Only in-frame clones appear in the TCRdb table, and some are missing; sequencing was by immunoSEQ multiplex PCR. The data show about 190,000 clones, 65% to 85% seen once. Sequencing was done on a sample of PBMCs. These receptors came from a woman in her 30s in good health and CMV-seropositive.

The chain carries TRBV19 and TRBJ2-2; possibly TRBD1 for D (6 bases). Trimming left V 6 bases short and J 6 bases short, with 17 bases between. Germline CDR1 and CDR2: LNHDA and SQIVND (reference sequence). This CDR3 is built from 15 residues. The CDR3 DNA sequence: TGTGCCAGTAGCCTGAAACTCAGGGGTCCCGGGGAGCTGTTTTTT. It translates to CASSLKLRGPGELFF.

J is TRBJ1-1 and V is TRBV6-1; TRBD1 matches at 10 bases. This CDR3 comprises 14 residues. CDR1 is MNHNS and CDR2 is SASEGT in the germline V gene. The junction had 6 bases not matched to a gene; V was cut back by 7 bases and J by 4 bases. The CDR3 region has the DNA TGTGCCAGCAACCCGGGACAGGGGAGCACTGAAGCTTTCTTT. This sequence encodes CASNPGQGSTEAFF.

The V and J genes are TRBV2 and TRBJ2-7; possible D gene TRBD2, 7 bases. The CDR3 is made up of 14 amino acids. The germline V gene has CDR1 SNHLY and CDR2 FYNNEI. Between the trimmed V and J ends, which lost 8 bases and 2 bases, there was a span of 16 bases. The CDR3, as DNA: TGTGCCAGCCGAGGGGGGGGATTCGCCTACGAGCAGTACTTC. It encodes CASRGGGFAYEQYF.

The J gene is TRBJ2-7, the V gene TRBV15, with D perhaps matching TRBD1 (6 bases). The CDR3 extends over 13 amino acids. Germline-derived CDR1 and CDR2 are LNHNV and YYDKDF (reference sequence). Trimming shortened V by 5 bases and J by 4 bases, and 12 bases separated the two germline ends. The CDR3 protein is CATSGAQGYEQYF. The CDR3 DNA follows: TGTGCCACCAGCGGCGCGCAGGGGTACGAGCAGTACTTC.

This chain joins TRBV11-2 and TRBJ2-7; D is possibly TRBD2 (7 bases). The CDR3 has 12 residues. V lost 5 bases and J 6 bases, leaving 11 bases between the germline ends. Germline lookup yields CDR1 SGHAT and CDR2 FQNNGV. The CDR3: CASSRGGSEQYF. CDR3 coding DNA: TGTGCCAGCAGCAGGGGGGGTTCCGAGCAGTACTTC.

This chain links TRBV15 with TRBJ1-5; 9 positions match TRBD1. The length of the CDR3 is 17 residues. Germline trimming cut 0 bases from V and 3 bases from J; bases unmatched to any gene: 6. Germline V gene data show CDR1 as LNHNV and CDR2 as YYDKDF (reference sequence). CDR3 DNA: TGTGCCACCAGCAGAGATCCGGGGACAGGGTACAATCAGCCCCAGCATTTT. Its protein is CATSRDPGTGYNQPQHF. The variable domain in full, completed from reference TRBV15 and TRBJ1-5, reads DAMVIQNPRYQVTQFGKPVTLSCSQTLNHNVMYWYQQKSSQAPKLLFHYYDKDFNNEADTPDNFQSRRPNTSFCFLDIRSPGLGDTAMYLCATSRDPGTGYNQPQHFGDGTRLSIL.

The V gene is TRBV6-1, the J gene TRBJ2-1, with 9 bases matching TRBD2. Germline CDR1 is MNHNS and CDR2 is SASEGT. Germline trimming cut 10 bases from V and 4 bases from J; bases unmatched to any gene: 8. This CDR3 contains 14 residues. CDR3 sequence: CATAAGGVYNEQFF. The CDR3 DNA reads TGTGCCACTGCAGCGGGGGGCGTTTACAATGAGCAGTTCTTC.

V gene TRBV29-1 combines with J gene TRBJ2-5, with 10 nucleotides matching TRBD2. The CDR3 contains 16 residues. V shed 6 bases and J 4 bases; nucleotides not matched to a gene: 14. The V gene's germline CDR1 is SQVTM and CDR2 ANQGSEA. CDR3 DNA sequence: TGCAGCGTCGAGGGTCAGCGGGGGGGCAACCCAGAGACCCAGTACTTC. Residues: CSVEGQRGGNPETQYF. Variable domain in full (rest from reference TRBV29-1 and TRBJ2-5): SAVISQKPSRDICQRGTSLTIQCQVDSQVTMMFWYRQQPGQSLTLIATANQGSEATYESGFVIDKFPISRPNLTFSTLTVSNMSPEDSSIYLCSVEGQRGGNPETQYFGPGTRLLVL.

The chain recombines TRBV15 with TRBJ1-6; D gene uncertain. Germline CDR1 is LNHNV and CDR2 is YYDKDF (reference sequence). The V end lost 1 base, the J end lost 9 bases, and 4 bases lay between the germline ends. The CDR3 has 12 amino acids. This CDR3 reads CATSRGASPLHF. The CDR3 DNA reads TGTGCCACCAGCAGAGGCGCTTCACCCCTCCACTTT.

The rearrangement links TRBV29-1 to TRBJ1-2; D gene uncertain. V was pared by 7 bases and J by 3 bases, with 12 bases between. The CDR3 spans 12 residues. Per the germline V gene, CDR1 is SQVTM and CDR2 is ANQGSEA. Here the CDR3 reads CSAGLQDYGYTF. CDR3 nucleotides: TGCAGCGCCGGCCTGCAGGACTATGGCTACACCTTC.

This chain connects TRBV7-3 to TRBJ2-2; D remains unclear. Trimming took 5 bases from V and 4 from J, leaving 14 bases between them. CDR1 SGHTA and CDR2 FQGTGA come from the germline V gene. This CDR3 has 15 amino acids. CDR3 in amino acids: CASSPLPRATGELFF. The CDR3 bases are TGTGCCAGCAGCCCCCTACCTAGAGCCACCGGGGAGCTGTTTTTT.

This clone occurred a few times. This chain connects TRBV18 to TRBJ2-2; 8 nucleotides match TRBD2. J lost 4 bases, V lost 6 bases, and 7 bases had no gene match. Germline CDR1 KGHSH, CDR2 LQKENI. This CDR3 is 15 amino acids long. CDR3 sequence reads: CASSQGTRSTGELFF. The CDR3, as DNA: TGTGCCAGCTCCCAGGGGACTAGGAGCACCGGGGAGCTGTTTTTT.

The chain couples TRBV29-1 to TRBJ2-1; TRBD2 matches at 8 bases. Germline CDR1 is SQVTM and CDR2 is ANQGSEA. After removal of 7 bases from V and 9 bases from J, the junction contained 8 bases not matched to a gene. This CDR3 region has 12 residues. The CDR3 here is CSARTSGPEQFF. In DNA form, the CDR3 reads TGCAGCGCCCGAACTAGCGGTCCTGAGCAGTTCTTC.

The CDR3 sequence is CASSSGLARGADTQYF. CDR3 DNA: TGTGCCAGCAGCTCAGGTCTTGCGCGGGGGGCAGATACGCAGTATTTT. J is TRBJ2-3 and V is TRBV7-2; 8 nucleotides match TRBD2. The CDR3 totals 16 residues. Per germline, CDR1 SGHTA and CDR2 FQGNSA. With V trimmed by 4 bases and J by 4 bases, 10 bases remained unmatched.

V is TRBV19 and J is TRBJ2-7; D not resolved. Germline CDR1 reads LNHDA; CDR2 reads SQIVND (reference sequence). The V end lost 4 bases, the J end lost 7 bases, and 23 bases lay between the germline ends. CDR3 length: 16 residues. CDR3 DNA sequence: TGTGCCAGTAGTACGTCAAGCACCAGGTCTACTTGGGAGCAGTACTTC. This translates into CASSTSSTRSTWEQYF. Combining the CDR3 with reference TRBV19 and TRBJ2-7 gives the whole variable domain DGGITQSPKYLFRKEGQNVTLSCEQNLNHDAMYWYRQDPGQGLRLIYYSQIVNDFQKGDIAEGYSVSREKKESFPLTVTSAQKNPTAFYLCASSTSSTRSTWEQYFGPGTRLTVT.

The chain links TRBV5-4 to TRBJ2-3, with TRBD1 matching 8 bases. This CDR3 is built from 14 residues. Losses at the gene ends were 5 bases for V and 1 base for J; bases not matched to a gene: 3. Germline CDR1 and CDR2: SGHNT and YYREEE (reference sequence). The CDR3: CASSLDRGTDTQYF. CDR3 sequence (DNA): TGTGCCAGCAGTCTGGACAGGGGCACAGATACGCAGTATTTT.

The rearrangement joins TRBV5-6 to TRBJ2-5; no clear D. The J call may be incorrect, as the DNA end agrees better with TRBJ2-7. Germline V gene sequence: CDR1 SGHDT, CDR2 YYEEEE. The CDR3 runs to 11 residues. The CDR3 region is CASSRFAEQYF. DNA for the CDR3: TGTGCCAGCAGCCGATTTGCCGAGCAGTACTTC.

The chain couples TRBV19 to TRBJ2-1, with TRBD2 as a possible D gene (5 bases). Trimming took off 3 bases at V and 5 bases at J, with 17 bases between the two ends. This CDR3 is 16 amino acids long. CDR1 and CDR2 (germline): LNHDA, SQIVND (reference sequence). In DNA form, the CDR3 reads TGTGCCAGTAGTATTCTTGGAGCGGCGAAACACAATGAGCAGTTCTTC. Translation gives CASSILGAAKHNEQFF.

The chain links TRBV5-1 to TRBJ2-7, with TRBD2 identical over 7 bases. V shed 0 bases, J shed 6 bases, and the junction held 6 bases outside the gene matches. The CDR3 spans 14 residues. Germline values: CDR1 SGHRS, CDR2 YFSETQ. CDR3 in DNA: TGCGCCAGCAGCTTGGAAGCGGGACTTCGCGAGCAGTACTTC. It codes for CASSLEAGLREQYF.

The chain employs TRBV5-1 and TRBJ2-1; weak D call: TRBD1 (5 bases). This CDR3 has 16 residues. Germline V gene lookup returns CDR1 SGHRS and CDR2 YFSETQ. Trimming removed 0 bases at V and 4 bases at J, with 14 bases between. The CDR3, as DNA: TGCGCCAGCAGCTTGGATCTGGTGGGGCGTTACAATGAGCAGTTCTTC. Protein product: CASSLDLVGRYNEQFF.